The present T cell receptor (beta chain) was sequenced within a study of cytomegalovirus exposure and HLA in healthy donors. The PCR had 60 Vbeta and 13 Jbeta primers. The method was immunoSEQ multiplex PCR; TCRdb's version includes in-frame clones alone and lacks a portion of them. The sample contains around 150,000 clones, approximately 79% of which appear only once. Study findings and constraints: In a later analysis, most CMV-associated TCR beta chains appeared HLA-restricted.

A remark on this clone: Its specificity is not known.

CDR1 is SGDLS and CDR2 is YYNGEE in the germline V gene. Germline trimming cut 0 bases from V and 5 bases from J; bases unmatched to any gene: 5. This CDR3 comprises 15 residues. This TCR came from a man aged 40-50 years in good health and CMV-seropositive. The gene calls are TRBV9 and TRBJ2-4; 7 bases map to TRBD2. The material sequenced was PBMCs. In DNA form, the CDR3 reads TGTGCCAGCAGCGTAGAGGGGCGGGAGCAAAACATTCAGTACTTC. Translating gives CASSVEGREQNIQYF.